This T cell receptor (beta chain) stems from a study of blood T cell repertoires in COVID-19. Assay used: immunoSEQ multiplex PCR; TCRdb lists only in-frame clones, some missing. The data contain about 260,000 clones, around 90% of them singletons. The sequence derives from a human donor in a cohort sampled during active COVID-19. The sequenced sample was peripheral blood.

The CDR3 DNA reads as TGTGCCAGCAGCCCGCGCCCGGGACAGGGGGCCCGGAGCTCCTACGAGCAGTACTTC. Residues: CASSPRPGQGARSSYEQYF. V is TRBV7-9 and J is TRBJ2-7; 12 nucleotides match TRBD1. This CDR3 region has 19 residues. V was clipped by 5 bases and J by 0 bases; unmatched bases: 14. CDR1 is SEHNR, CDR2 FQNEAQ, per germline (reference sequence).